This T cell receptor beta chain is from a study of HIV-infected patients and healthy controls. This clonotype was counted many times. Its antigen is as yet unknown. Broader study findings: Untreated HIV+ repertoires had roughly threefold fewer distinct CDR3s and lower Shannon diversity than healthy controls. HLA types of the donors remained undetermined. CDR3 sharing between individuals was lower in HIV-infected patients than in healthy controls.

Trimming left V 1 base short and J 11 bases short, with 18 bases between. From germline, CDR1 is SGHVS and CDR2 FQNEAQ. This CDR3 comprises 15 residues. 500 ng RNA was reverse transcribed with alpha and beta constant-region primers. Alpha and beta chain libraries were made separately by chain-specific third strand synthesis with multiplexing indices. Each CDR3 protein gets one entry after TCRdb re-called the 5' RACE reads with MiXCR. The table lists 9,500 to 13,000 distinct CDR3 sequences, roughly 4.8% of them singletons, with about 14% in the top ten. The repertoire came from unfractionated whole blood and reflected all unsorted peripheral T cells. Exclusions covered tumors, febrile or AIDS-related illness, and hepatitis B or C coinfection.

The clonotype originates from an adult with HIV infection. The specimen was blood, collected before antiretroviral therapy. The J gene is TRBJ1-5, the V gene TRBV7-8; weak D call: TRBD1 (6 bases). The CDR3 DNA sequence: TGTGCCAGCAGCTTAGACAGACGGTTAGGGGGGTCCCAGCATTTT. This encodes CASSLDRRLGGSQHF.